This passage covers 6 T cell receptor beta chains from one sample sequenced in a study of T-cell memory formation after mild COVID-19. In TCRdb, the 5' RACE reads were re-called with MiXCR into one record per CDR3 protein. The profile shows about 270,000 distinct CDR3 sequences, roughly 17% of them singletons. The sequencing input was PBMCs or a T cell subset sorted from them (not recorded which). These receptors all come from a man aged 18-30 years who had mild COVID-19 (a few samples of this study predate the infection). Cell type and time point are not known.

This clonotype came up a few times. The gene calls are TRBV7-2 and TRBJ2-7, with TRBD2 identical over 7 bases. Trimming removed 0 bases from V and 3 bases from J; junction bases left unmatched: 2. The CDR3 contains 14 residues. Germline V gives CDR1 SGHTA, CDR2 FQGNSA. The DNA for the CDR3 is TGTGCCAGCAGCTTAGCGGGCGGGGGCTACGAGCAGTACTTC. As protein: CASSLAGGGYEQYF.

The CDR3 nucleotides read TGCGCCAGCAGCTCCCGGGGACAGAAAAACATTCAGTACTTC. Protein: CASSSRGQKNIQYF. The V gene is TRBV5-1, the J gene TRBJ2-4; 7 bases agree with TRBD1. In germline, CDR1 is SGHRS, CDR2 YFSETQ. The CDR3 is 14 residues long. The trim removed 3 bases at V and 4 bases at J, leaving 4 bases unmatched.

This clonotype was observed a few times. The V call is TRBV18, the J call TRBJ2-2; TRBD2 is a possible D gene (5 bases). CDR1 KGHSH and CDR2 LQKENI come from the germline V gene. The CDR3 spans 14 residues. The V gene lost 3 bases and the J gene lost 9 bases, with 14 bases spanning the gap. This chain's CDR3 is CASSPGVSAWELFF. CDR3 nucleotides: TGTGCCAGCTCACCGGGAGTAAGCGCCTGGGAGCTGTTTTTT.

The CDR3: CASSSGTGQLPQHF. The CDR3 coding sequence is TGTGCCAGCAGCTCCGGGACAGGGCAGCTGCCCCAGCATTTT. The chain links TRBV5-5 to TRBJ1-5, with 9 nucleotides matching TRBD1. With V trimmed by 3 bases and J by 9 bases, 7 bases remained unmatched. Germline V gives CDR1 SGHKS, CDR2 YYEKEE (reference sequence). CDR3 length: 14 residues.

Comment on this clonotype: The junction and the germline gene differ at one end; a read error may be behind it. This chain joins TRBV15 and TRBJ1-3; perhaps TRBD1 as D (5 bases). The germline V gene has CDR1 LNHNV and CDR2 YYDKDF (reference sequence). The CDR3 contains 16 residues. CDR3 in DNA: TGTGCCACCAGGAGAGAGCAGGGCTCCTCTGGAAACACCATATATTTT. Its translation is CATRREQGSSGNTIYF.

The chain uses TRBV5-1 and TRBJ2-3; D is ambiguous. The germline CDR1 and CDR2 sequences are SGHRS and YFSETQ. V was clipped by 4 bases and J by 2 bases, with 11 bases between them. CDR3 length: 14 amino acids. The CDR3 DNA is TGCGCCAGCAGCCCGGTCAGCCTCACAGATACGCAGTATTTT. Its translation is CASSPVSLTDTQYF. The full variable domain, completed using reference TRBV5-1 and TRBJ2-3, is KAGVTQTPRYLIKTRGQQVTLSCSPISGHRSVSWYQQTPGQGLQFLFEYFSETQRNKGNFPGRFSGRQFSNSRSEMNVSTLELGDSALYLCASSPVSLTDTQYFGPGTRLTVL.